This entry lists 2 T cell receptor beta chains sequenced from one sample in a study of blood T cell repertoires in COVID-19. The assay was immunoSEQ multiplex PCR, and TCRdb's table has in-frame clones only and misses some. The sample lists around 260,000 clones; over 75% were seen once. The specimen sequenced was PBMCs or T cells enriched from blood (not recorded which). The source is a woman aged 30 to 39 who had recovered from COVID-19.

V and J are TRBV3-1 (or the pseudogene TRBV3-2) and TRBJ1-1, with 8 nucleotides matching TRBD1. Germline V lookup: CDR1 LGHDT, CDR2 YNNKEL (reference sequence). The CDR3 spans 17 residues. The V and J ends lost 1 base and 0 bases, in that order; junction bases with no gene match: 7. CDR3 coding DNA: TGTGCCAGCAGCCAAGGTGGACAGGGCCTGATGAACACTGAAGCTTTCTTT. Amino acids: CASSQGGQGLMNTEAFF.

The chain couples TRBV6-5 to TRBJ1-1; maybe TRBD1 (5 bases). V dropped 2 bases and J dropped 4 bases, with 8 bases sitting between them. The CDR3 consists of 13 residues. Germline CDR1 MNHEY, CDR2 SVGAGI. CDR3 in amino acids: CASSYMGGTEAFF. DNA of the CDR3: TGTGCCAGCAGTTACATGGGGGGCACTGAAGCTTTCTTT.